The clone carrying this T cell receptor (beta chain) was seen only once. Antigen unknown. This sample is drawn from a study of cytomegalovirus exposure and HLA in healthy donors. Notes on the study in general: Presence/absence analyses assumed roughly uniform sequencing depth across donors.

The CDR3 spans 15 residues. V lost 4 bases, J lost 4 bases, and 16 bases lay in between. The germline gives CDR1 MDHEN, CDR2 SYDVKM. The PCR was carried out with 60 Vbeta primers and 13 Jbeta primers. The repertoire was sequenced with immunoSEQ multiplex PCR; TCRdb's copy has only in-frame clones and lacks some. The top ten hold 7.3% of the sample, which has 100,000 to 150,000 clones, around 76% seen once. The V call is TRBV28, the J call TRBJ1-2; D is possibly TRBD1 (6 bases). The TCR was taken from a male donor in good health and CMV-seronegative. Source material: PBMCs. CDR3 DNA sequence: TGTGCCAGCAGTTCCCGAACAGGGAGACGCTATGGCTACACCTTC. It specifies CASSSRTGRRYGYTF.